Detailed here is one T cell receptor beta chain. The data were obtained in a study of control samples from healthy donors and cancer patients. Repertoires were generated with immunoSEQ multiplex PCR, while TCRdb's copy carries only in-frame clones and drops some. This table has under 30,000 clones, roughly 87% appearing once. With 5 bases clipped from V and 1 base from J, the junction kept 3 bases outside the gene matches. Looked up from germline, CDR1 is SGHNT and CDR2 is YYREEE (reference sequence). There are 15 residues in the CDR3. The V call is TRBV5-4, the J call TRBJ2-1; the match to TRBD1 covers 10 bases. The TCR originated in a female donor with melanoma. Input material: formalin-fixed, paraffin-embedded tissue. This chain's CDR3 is CASSTDRGSYNEQFF. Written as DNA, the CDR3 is TGTGCCAGCAGTACGGACAGGGGGTCCTACAATGAGCAGTTCTTC.